This T cell receptor beta chain derives from a study of early T cells in non-severe SARS-CoV-2 infection. Overall study context: The sequenced material was bulk RNA from unsorted whole blood, and its chains were unpaired.

Study-wide results and limits: Database matching using VDJdb favored anti-spike CD8 responses, with private and CD4 specificities left missing.

This clonotype was seen repeatedly, ten times or more. Its antigen is not known. Unique molecular identifiers were attached to individual cDNA molecules. From the 5' RACE reads, TCRdb called clonotypes with MiXCR, one entry per CDR3 protein. The table lists more than 25,000 distinct CDR3 sequences, over 4.5% of them singletons. Germline V gives CDR1 SGHTA, CDR2 FQGNSA. V was trimmed by 6 bases and J by 5 bases, leaving 10 bases between them. CDR3 size: 12 residues. The sequence derives from an adult who was a healthcare worker with PCR-confirmed SARS-CoV-2 infection or an uninfected control (not recorded which). Sequences were derived from whole blood, sampled at baseline. This chain joins TRBV7-2 and TRBJ2-5; D perhaps matches TRBD2 (5 bases). The CDR3 here is CASSRTGETQYF. CDR3 nucleotides: TGTGCCAGCAGTAGGACGGGGGAGACCCAGTACTTC.